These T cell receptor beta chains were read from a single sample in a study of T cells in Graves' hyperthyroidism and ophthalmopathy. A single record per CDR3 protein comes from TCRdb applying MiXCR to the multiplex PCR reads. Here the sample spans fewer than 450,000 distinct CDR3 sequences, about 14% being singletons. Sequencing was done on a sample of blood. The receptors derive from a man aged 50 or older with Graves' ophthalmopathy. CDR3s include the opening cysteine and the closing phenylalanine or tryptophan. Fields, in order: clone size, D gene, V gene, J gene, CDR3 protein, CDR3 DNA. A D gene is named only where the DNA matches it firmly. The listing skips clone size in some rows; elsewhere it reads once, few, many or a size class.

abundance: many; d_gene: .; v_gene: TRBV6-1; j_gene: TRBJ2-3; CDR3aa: CASGNTGTDTQYF; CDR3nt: TGTGCCAGCGGCAACACTGGGACAGATACGCAGTATTTT
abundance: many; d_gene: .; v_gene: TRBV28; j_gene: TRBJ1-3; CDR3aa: CASSNSGNTIYF; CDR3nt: TGTGCCAGCAGTAACTCTGGAAACACCATATATTTT
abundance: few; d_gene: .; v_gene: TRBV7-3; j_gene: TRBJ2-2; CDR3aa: CASSLTGTSNGYTGELFF; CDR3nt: TGTGCCAGCAGCTTAACGGGAACTAGTAATGGGTACACCGGGGAGCTGTTTTTT
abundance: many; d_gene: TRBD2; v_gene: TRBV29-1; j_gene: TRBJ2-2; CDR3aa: CSVKTSGSNTGELFF; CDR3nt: TGCAGCGTTAAAACTAGCGGGAGTAACACCGGGGAGCTGTTTTTT
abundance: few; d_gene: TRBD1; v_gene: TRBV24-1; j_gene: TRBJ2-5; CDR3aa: CATSVGTGGKETQYF; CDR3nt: TGTGCCACCAGTGTCGGGACAGGGGGCAAGGAGACCCAGTACTTC
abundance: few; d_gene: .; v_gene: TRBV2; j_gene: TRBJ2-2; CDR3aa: CASSGGPLGLFF; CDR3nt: TGTGCCAGCAGTGGGGGCCCCCTTGGGCTGTTTTTT
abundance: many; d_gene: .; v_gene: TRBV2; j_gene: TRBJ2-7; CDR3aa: CASSVDLGEQYF; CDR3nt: TGTGCCAGCAGTGTTGATTTGGGGGAGCAGTACTTC
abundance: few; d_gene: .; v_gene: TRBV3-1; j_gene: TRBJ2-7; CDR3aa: CASSQGGQGAAEQYF; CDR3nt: TGTGCCAGCAGCCAGGGGGGGCAGGGGGCGGCCGAGCAGTACTTC
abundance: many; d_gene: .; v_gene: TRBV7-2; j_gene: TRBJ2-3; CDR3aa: CASSLYTGSDTQYF; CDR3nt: TGTGCCAGCAGCTTATATACAGGTTCAGATACGCAGTATTTT
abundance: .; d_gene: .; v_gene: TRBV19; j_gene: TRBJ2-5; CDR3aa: CASTPGGIGETQYF; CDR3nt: TGTGCCAGTACCCCAGGGGGGATTGGGGAGACCCAGTACTTC
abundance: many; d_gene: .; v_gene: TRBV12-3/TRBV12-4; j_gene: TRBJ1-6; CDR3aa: CASSLGDYNSPLHF; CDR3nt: TGTGCCAGCAGTTTGGGCGATTATAATTCACCCCTCCACTTT
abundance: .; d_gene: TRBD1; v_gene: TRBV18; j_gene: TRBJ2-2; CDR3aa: CASSPNRWDRGTGELFF; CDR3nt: TGTGCCAGCTCTCCCAACCGTTGGGACAGAGGCACCGGGGAGCTGTTTTTT
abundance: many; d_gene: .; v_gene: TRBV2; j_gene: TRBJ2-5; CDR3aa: CASSDSETQYF; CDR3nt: TGTGCCAGCAGTGATTCGGAGACCCAGTACTTC
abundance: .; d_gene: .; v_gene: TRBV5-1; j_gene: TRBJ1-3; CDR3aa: CASSLAGISGNTIYF; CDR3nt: TGCGCCAGCAGCTTAGCAGGGATCTCTGGAAACACCATATATTTT
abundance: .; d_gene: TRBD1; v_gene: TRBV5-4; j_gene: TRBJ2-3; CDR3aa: CASSPGQGEDTQYF; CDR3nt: TGTGCCAGCAGCCCGGGACAGGGGGAAGATACGCAGTATTTT
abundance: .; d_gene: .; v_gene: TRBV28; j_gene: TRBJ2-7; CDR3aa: CASSLQGGPYEQYF; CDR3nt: TGTGCCAGCAGCCTCCAGGGGGGCCCCTACGAGCAGTACTTC
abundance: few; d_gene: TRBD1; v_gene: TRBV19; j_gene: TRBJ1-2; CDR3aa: CASSVADRGYGYTF; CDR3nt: TGTGCCAGTAGTGTCGCCGACAGGGGTTATGGCTACACCTTC
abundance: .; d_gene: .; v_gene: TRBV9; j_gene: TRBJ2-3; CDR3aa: CASSVGSDYRTDTQYF; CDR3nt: TGTGCCAGCAGCGTAGGGTCGGATTACCGCACAGATACGCAGTATTTT
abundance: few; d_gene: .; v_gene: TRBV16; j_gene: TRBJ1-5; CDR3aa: CASSQYQPQHF; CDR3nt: TGTGCCAGCAGCCAATATCAGCCCCAGCATTTT
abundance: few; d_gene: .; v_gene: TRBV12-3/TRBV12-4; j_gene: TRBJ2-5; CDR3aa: CASRGRGQETQYF; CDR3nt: TGTGCCAGCAGGGGACGGGGACAAGAGACCCAGTACTTC
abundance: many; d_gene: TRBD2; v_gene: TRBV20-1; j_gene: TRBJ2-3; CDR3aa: CSAGLAGGIDTQYF; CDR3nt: TGCAGTGCTGGACTAGCGGGAGGAATAGATACGCAGTATTTT
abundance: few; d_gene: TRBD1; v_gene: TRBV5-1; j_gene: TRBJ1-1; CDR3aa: CASSWGQGANTEAFF; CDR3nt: TGCGCCAGCAGCTGGGGACAGGGGGCGAACACTGAAGCTTTCTTT
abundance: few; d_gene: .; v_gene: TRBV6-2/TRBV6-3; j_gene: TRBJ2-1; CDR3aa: CASSYSGTLNEQFF; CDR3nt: TGTGCCAGCAGTTACTCCGGGACTCTTAATGAGCAGTTCTTC
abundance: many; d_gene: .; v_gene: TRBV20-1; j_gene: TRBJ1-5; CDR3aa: CSARVQATGHQPQHF; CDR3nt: TGCAGTGCTAGAGTCCAAGCAACCGGACATCAGCCCCAGCATTTT
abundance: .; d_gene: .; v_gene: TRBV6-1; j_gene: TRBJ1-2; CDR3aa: CASSDSGAFNYGYTF; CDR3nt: TGTGCCAGCAGTGACTCGGGGGCGTTTAACTATGGCTACACCTTC
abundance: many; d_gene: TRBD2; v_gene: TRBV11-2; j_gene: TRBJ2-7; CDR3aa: CASSPLAGVGYEQYF; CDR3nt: TGTGCCAGCAGCCCTTTAGCGGGAGTTGGGTACGAGCAGTACTTC
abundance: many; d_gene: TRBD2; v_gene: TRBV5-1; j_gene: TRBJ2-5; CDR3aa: CASSISSGSGETQYF; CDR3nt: TGCGCCAGCAGCATCTCTAGCGGGAGTGGCGAGACCCAGTACTTC
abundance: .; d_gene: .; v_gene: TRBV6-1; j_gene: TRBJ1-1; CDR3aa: CASSPPRPGDTEAFF; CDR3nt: TGTGCCAGCAGCCCCCCACGACCGGGGGACACTGAAGCTTTCTTT
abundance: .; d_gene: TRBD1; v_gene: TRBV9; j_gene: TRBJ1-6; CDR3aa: CASSAPGQGNSPLHF; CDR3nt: TGTGCCAGCAGCGCACCGGGACAGGGGAATTCACCCCTCCACTTT
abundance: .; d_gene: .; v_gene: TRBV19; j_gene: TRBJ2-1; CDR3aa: CASSSSTSYNEQFF; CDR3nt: TGTGCCAGTAGTAGCTCGACCTCCTACAATGAGCAGTTCTTC
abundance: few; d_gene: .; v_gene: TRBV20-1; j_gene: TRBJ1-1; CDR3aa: CSARVGARTEAFF; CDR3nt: TGCAGTGCTAGAGTCGGGGCACGCACTGAAGCTTTCTTT
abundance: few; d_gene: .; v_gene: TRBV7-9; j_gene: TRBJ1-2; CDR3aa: CASSLGQLTGRYGYTF; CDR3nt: TGTGCCAGCAGCTTAGGCCAATTGACGGGGCGGTATGGCTACACCTTC
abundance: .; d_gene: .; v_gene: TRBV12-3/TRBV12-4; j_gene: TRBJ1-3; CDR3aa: CASSRNHRALSGNTIYF; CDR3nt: TGTGCCAGCAGTAGAAACCACAGGGCCCTCTCTGGAAACACCATATATTTT
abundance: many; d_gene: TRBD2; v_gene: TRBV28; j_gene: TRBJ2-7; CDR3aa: CASSSASGSHFREQYF; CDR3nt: TGTGCCAGCAGTTCGGCTAGCGGGAGTCATTTTAGGGAGCAGTACTTC
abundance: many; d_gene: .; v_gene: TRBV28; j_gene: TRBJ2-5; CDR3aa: CAARGNQETQYF; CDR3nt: TGTGCCGCCAGGGGAAACCAAGAGACCCAGTACTTC
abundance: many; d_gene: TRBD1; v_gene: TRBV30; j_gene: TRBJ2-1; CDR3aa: CAWRTGVDEQFF; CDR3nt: TGTGCCTGGAGGACAGGGGTCGATGAGCAGTTCTTC
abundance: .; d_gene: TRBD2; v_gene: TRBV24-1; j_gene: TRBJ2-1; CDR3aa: CATSDGTSGRKRGEQFF; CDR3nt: TGTGCCACCAGTGATGGGACTAGCGGACGTAAGCGAGGTGAGCAGTTCTTC
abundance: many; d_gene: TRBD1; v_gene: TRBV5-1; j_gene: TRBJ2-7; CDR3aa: CASSLGTGLYEQYF; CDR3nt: TGCGCCAGCAGCTTGGGGACAGGGCTCTACGAGCAGTACTTC
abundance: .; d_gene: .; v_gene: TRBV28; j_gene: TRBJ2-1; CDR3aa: CASSSPSGTKTYNEQFF; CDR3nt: TGTGCCAGCAGTTCCCCCTCCGGGACGAAAACCTACAATGAGCAGTTCTTC
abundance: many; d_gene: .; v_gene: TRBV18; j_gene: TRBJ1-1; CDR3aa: CASSPGAAERGAFF; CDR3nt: TGTGCCAGCTCACCAGGGGCAGCCGAACGTGGAGCTTTCTTT
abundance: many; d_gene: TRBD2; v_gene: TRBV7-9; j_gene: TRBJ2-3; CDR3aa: CASSLGTSADTQYF; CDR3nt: TGTGCCAGCAGCTTAGGGACTAGCGCAGATACGCAGTATTTT
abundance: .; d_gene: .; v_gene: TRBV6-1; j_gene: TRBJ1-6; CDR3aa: CASIRGVAWDSPLHF; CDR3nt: TGTGCCAGCATTAGAGGGGTCGCTTGGGATTCACCCCTCCACTTT
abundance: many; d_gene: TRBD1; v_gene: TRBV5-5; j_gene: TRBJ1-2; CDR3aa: CASSLVVRQGVGYGYTF; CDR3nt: TGTGCCAGCAGCTTGGTTGTGAGACAGGGGGTCGGTTATGGCTACACCTTC
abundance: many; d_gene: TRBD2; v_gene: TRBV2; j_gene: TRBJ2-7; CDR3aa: CASSQPGLAGDEQYF; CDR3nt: TGTGCCAGCAGCCAACCGGGACTAGCGGGAGACGAGCAGTACTTC
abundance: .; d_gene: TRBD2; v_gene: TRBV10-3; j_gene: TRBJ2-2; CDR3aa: CAISEAGNTGELFF; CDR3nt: TGTGCCATCAGTGAAGCGGGAAACACCGGGGAGCTGTTTTTT
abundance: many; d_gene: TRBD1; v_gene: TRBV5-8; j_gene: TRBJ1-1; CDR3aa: CASSERQGSVTGEAFF; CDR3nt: TGTGCCAGCAGCGAACGACAGGGGTCAGTAACTGGTGAAGCTTTCTTT
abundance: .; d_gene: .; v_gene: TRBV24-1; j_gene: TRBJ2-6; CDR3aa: CATINPQGSGANVLTF; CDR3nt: TGTGCCACCATAAACCCGCAGGGATCTGGGGCCAACGTCCTGACTTTC
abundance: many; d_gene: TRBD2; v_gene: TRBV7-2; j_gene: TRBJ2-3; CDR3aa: CASSFASGMITDTQYF; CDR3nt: TGTGCCAGCAGCTTCGCTAGCGGGATGATCACAGATACGCAGTATTTT
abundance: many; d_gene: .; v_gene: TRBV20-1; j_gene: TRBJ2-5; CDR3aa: CSARAGGTQYF; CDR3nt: TGCAGTGCTAGGGCAGGCGGGACCCAGTACTTC
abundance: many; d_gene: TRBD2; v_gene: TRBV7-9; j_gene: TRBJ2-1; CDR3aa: CASSLLRLAGDEQFF; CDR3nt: TGTGCCAGCAGCTTATTGAGACTAGCGGGCGATGAGCAGTTCTTC
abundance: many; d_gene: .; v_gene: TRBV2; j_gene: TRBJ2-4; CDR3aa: CASSVLAGKNIQYF; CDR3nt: TGTGCCAGCAGTGTGCTAGCTGGCAAAAACATTCAGTACTTC
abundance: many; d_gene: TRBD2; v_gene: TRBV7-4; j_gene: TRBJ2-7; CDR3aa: CASSPRLARYEQYF; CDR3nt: TGTGCCAGCAGCCCACGACTAGCCCGATACGAGCAGTACTTC